This T cell receptor beta chain came from a study of blood T cell repertoires in COVID-19. Original analysis: Counts of nucleated cells, estimated from reference gene primer amplification, were obtained. Some clones are missing from TCRdb's copy, which holds only in-frame ones; the method was immunoSEQ multiplex PCR. The V and J calls and clone size were taken over from that table, and D and trimming were inferred from the DNA. This sample yields about 200,000 clones, of which around 80% are seen a single time; around 7.4% belongs to the top ten. Everyone who took part was about 18 to 90 years old, and they came from about two dozen US areas. Participants were placed into cohorts based on the clinical history they reported. The germline V gene encodes CDR1 SGHNT and CDR2 YYREEE (reference sequence). V lost 8 bases to trimming and J lost 7 bases; unmatched junction nucleotides: 11. This CDR3 is built from 13 residues.

This receptor was obtained from a woman in her 40s with acute COVID-19. Source material: PBMCs or T cells enriched from blood (not recorded which). The chain joins TRBV5-4 to TRBJ1-1; 7 bases fit TRBD1. CDR3 region: CASQPTGVVEAFF. Written as DNA, the CDR3 is TGTGCCAGTCAACCCACAGGGGTGGTTGAAGCTTTCTTT.